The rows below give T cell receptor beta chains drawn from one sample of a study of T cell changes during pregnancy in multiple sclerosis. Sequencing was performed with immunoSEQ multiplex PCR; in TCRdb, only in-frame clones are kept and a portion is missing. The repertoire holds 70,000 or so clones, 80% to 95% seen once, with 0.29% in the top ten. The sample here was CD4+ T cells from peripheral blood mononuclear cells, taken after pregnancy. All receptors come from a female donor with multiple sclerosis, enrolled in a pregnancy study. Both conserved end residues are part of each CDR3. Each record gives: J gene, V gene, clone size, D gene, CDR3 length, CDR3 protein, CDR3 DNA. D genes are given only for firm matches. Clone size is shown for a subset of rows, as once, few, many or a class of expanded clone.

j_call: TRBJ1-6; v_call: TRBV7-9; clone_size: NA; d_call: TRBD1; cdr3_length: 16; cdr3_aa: CASSPLTGTGTSPLHF; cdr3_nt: TGTGCCAGCAGCCCCTTAACCGGGACAGGCACCTCACCCCTCCACTTT
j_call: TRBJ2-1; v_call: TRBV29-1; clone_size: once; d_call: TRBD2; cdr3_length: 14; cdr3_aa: CSVVTSGVYNEQFF; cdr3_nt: TGCAGCGTAGTGACTAGCGGGGTTTACAATGAGCAGTTCTTC
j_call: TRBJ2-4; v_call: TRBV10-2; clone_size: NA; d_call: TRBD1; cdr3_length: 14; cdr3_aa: CASSELTGENIQYF; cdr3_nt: TGCGCCAGCAGTGAGCTGACAGGGGAAAACATTCAGTACTTC
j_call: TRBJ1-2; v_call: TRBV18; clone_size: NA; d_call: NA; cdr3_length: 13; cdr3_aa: CASSPRETYGYTF; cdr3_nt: TGTGCCAGCTCACCACGGGAGACCTATGGCTACACCTTC
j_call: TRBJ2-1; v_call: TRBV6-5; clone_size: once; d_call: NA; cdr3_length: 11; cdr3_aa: CASSYFYEQFF; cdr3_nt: TGTGCCAGCAGTTACTTCTATGAGCAGTTCTTC
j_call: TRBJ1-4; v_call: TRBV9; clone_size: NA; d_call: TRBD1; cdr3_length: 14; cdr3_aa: CASSVGQGREKLFF; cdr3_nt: TGTGCCAGCAGCGTAGGACAGGGGAGGGAAAAACTGTTTTTT
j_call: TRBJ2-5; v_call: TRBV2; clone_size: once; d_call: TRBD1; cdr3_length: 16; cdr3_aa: CASSAGGRSPQETQYF; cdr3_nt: TGTGCCAGCAGTGCAGGGGGACGGAGCCCCCAAGAGACCCAGTACTTC
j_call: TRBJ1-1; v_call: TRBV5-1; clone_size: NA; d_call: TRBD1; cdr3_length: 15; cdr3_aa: CASSNTGGRNTEAFF; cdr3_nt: TGCGCCAGCAGTAATACAGGGGGCAGGAACACTGAAGCTTTCTTT
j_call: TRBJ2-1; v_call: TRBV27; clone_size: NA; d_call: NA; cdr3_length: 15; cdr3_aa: CASSLRSFGYNEQFF; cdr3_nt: TGTGCCAGCAGTTTAAGGTCCTTCGGGTACAATGAGCAGTTCTTC
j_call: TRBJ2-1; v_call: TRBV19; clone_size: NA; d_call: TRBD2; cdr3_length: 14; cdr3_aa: CASKREASYNEQFF; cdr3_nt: TGTGCCAGTAAACGGGAGGCCTCCTACAATGAGCAGTTCTTC
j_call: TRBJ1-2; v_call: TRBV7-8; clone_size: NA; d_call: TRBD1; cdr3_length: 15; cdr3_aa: CASSSKTGVDYGYTF; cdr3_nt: TGTGCCAGCAGCTCCAAGACAGGGGTAGACTATGGCTACACCTTC
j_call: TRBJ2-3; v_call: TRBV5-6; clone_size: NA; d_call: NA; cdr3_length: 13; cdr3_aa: CASSLQGPDTQYF; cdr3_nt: TGTGCCAGCAGCTTACAGGGTCCAGATACGCAGTATTTT
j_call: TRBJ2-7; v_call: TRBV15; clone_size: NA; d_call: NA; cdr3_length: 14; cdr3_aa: CATSRDTSSYEQYF; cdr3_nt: TGTGCCACCAGCAGAGACACTAGTTCCTACGAGCAGTACTTC
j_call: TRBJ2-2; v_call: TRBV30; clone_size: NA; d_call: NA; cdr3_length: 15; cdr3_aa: CAWSVRGGAPGELFF; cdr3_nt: TGTGCCTGGAGTGTACGTGGGGGCGCTCCCGGGGAGCTGTTTTTT
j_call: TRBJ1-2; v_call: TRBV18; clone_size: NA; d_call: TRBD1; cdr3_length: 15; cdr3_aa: CASSTGQGALAGYTF; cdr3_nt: TGTGCCAGCTCAACAGGACAGGGGGCGCTGGCTGGCTACACCTTC
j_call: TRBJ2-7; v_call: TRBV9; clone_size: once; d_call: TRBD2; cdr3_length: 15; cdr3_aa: CASSRLGGSSYEQYF; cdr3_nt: TGTGCCAGCAGTCGGCTGGGGGGGAGCTCCTACGAGCAGTACTTC
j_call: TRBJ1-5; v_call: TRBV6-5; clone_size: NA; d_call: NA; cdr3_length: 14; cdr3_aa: CASSISGEWQPQHF; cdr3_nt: TGTGCCAGCAGCATATCAGGGGAATGGCAGCCCCAGCATTTT
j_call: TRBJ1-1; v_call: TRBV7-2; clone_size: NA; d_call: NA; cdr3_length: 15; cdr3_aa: CASSLEGDLLTEAFF; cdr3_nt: TGTGCCAGCAGCTTAGAAGGAGATCTTCTTACTGAAGCTTTCTTT
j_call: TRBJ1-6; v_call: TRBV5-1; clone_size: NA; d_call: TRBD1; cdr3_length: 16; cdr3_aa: CASSLSGQGDNSPLHF; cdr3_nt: TGCGCCAGCAGCTTGTCAGGACAGGGGGATAATTCACCCCTCCACTTT
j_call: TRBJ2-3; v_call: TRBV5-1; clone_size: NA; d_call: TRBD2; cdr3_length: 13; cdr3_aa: CASRREGTDTQYF; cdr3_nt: TGCGCCAGCCGGCGGGAGGGCACAGATACGCAGTATTTT
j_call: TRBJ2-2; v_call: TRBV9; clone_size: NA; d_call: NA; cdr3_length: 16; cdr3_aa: CASSVVAATNTGELFF; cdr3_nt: TGTGCCAGCAGCGTAGTGGCGGCAACGAACACCGGGGAGCTGTTTTTT
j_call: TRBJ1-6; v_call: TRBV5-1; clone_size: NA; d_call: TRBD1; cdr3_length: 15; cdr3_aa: CASSVTGQHNSPLHF; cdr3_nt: TGCGCCAGCAGCGTAACGGGACAGCATAATTCACCCCTCCACTTT
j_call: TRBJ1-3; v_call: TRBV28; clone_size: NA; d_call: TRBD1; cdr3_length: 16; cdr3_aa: CASSPPDRESGNTIYF; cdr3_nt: TGTGCCAGCAGTCCCCCGGACAGGGAGTCTGGAAACACCATATATTTT
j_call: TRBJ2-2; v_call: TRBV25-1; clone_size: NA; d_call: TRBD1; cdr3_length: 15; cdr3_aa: CASSGDRTNTGELFF; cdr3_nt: TGTGCCAGCAGTGGGGACAGGACGAACACCGGGGAGCTGTTTTTT
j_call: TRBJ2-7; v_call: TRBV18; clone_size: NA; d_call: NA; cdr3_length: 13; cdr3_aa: CASSPRESYEQYF; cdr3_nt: TGTGCCAGCTCCCCTCGGGAGTCCTACGAGCAGTACTTC
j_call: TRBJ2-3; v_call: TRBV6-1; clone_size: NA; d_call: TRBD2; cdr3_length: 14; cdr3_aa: CASGTSGATDTQYF; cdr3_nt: TGTGCCAGCGGGACTAGCGGGGCTACAGATACGCAGTATTTT
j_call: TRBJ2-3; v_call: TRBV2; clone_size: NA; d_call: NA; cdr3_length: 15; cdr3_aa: CASNRQGFSTDTQYF; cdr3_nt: TGTGCCAGCAATCGTCAGGGATTTAGCACAGATACGCAGTATTTT
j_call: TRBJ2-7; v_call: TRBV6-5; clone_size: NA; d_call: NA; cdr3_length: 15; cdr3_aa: CASSYSEGLGYEQYF; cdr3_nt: TGTGCCAGCAGTTACTCGGAGGGGTTGGGCTACGAGCAGTACTTC
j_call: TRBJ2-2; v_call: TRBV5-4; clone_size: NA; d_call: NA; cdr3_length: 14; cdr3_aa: CASSAGQTTGELFF; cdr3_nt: TGTGCCAGCAGCGCGGGACAGACCACCGGGGAGCTGTTTTTT
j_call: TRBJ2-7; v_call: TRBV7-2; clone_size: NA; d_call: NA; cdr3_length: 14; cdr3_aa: CASSFGGPSNEQYF; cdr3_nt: TGTGCCAGCAGCTTCGGGGGGCCGTCAAACGAGCAGTACTTC
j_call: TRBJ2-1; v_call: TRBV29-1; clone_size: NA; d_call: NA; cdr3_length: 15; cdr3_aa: CSVFLFTRVYNEQFF; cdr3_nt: TGCAGCGTTTTCTTATTTACGCGCGTGTACAATGAGCAGTTCTTC
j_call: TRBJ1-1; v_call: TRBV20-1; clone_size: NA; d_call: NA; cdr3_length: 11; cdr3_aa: CSAKRGTEAFF; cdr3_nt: TGCAGTGCCAAGAGGGGGACTGAAGCTTTCTTT
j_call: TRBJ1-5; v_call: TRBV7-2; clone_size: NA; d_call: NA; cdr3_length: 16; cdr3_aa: CASSRGGSYSNQPQHF; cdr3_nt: TGTGCCAGCAGCCGCGGGGGCTCGTATAGCAATCAGCCCCAGCATTTT
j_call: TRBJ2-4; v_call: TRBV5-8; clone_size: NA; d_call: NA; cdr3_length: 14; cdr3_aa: CASSPLGEKNIQYF; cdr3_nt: TGTGCCAGCAGCCCCCTGGGAGAGAAAAACATTCAGTACTTC
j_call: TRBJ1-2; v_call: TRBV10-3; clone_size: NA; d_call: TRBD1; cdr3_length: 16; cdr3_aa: CAISERRTGTHYGYTF; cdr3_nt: TGTGCCATCAGTGAAAGACGGACAGGAACGCACTATGGCTACACCTTC
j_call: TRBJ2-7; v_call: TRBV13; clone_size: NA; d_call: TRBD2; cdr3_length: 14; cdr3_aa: CASSFGLALYEQYF; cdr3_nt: TGTGCCAGCAGCTTTGGACTAGCTTTATACGAGCAGTACTTC
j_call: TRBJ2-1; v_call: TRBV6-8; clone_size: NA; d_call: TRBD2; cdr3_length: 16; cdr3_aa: CASSLRTSGSYNEQFF; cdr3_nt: TGTGCCAGCAGTCTACGGACTAGCGGCTCCTACAATGAGCAGTTCTTC